A selection of T cell receptor beta chains follows, all from one sample in a study of blood T cell repertoires in COVID-19. Generated by immunoSEQ multiplex PCR, the TCRdb table keeps only in-frame clones and is missing some. The sample lists about 410,000 clones; just under 90% were seen once. Sequencing used PBMCs or T cells enriched from blood (not recorded which). Receptors originate from a woman aged 30 to 39 who had recovered from COVID-19. Both conserved end residues are part of each CDR3. Fields, in order: clone size, D gene, V gene, J gene, CDR3 DNA, CDR3 protein. The D gene is left open where the match is weak. A clone size is listed for some rows: how often the clone was seen (once, few, many), or a class if it is expanded.

>.|TRBD1|TRBV25-1|TRBJ2-7
TGTGCCAGCAGCTTACGGGACAGGGTTGACGAGCAGTACTTC
CASSLRDRVDEQYF
>.|TRBD2|TRBV29-1|TRBJ2-2
TGCAGCGCCTTGGGTCCGGGACTAGCGGGAGTAGGGGAGCTGTTTTTT
CSALGPGLAGVGELFF
>once|.|TRBV7-8|TRBJ1-2
TGTGCCAGCAGCTTAGTGGAGGGAGGTGCTGGCTACACCTTC
CASSLVEGGAGYTF
>.|TRBD2|TRBV9|TRBJ2-1
TGTGCCAGCAGCCGAGAAATTGGACTAGCAGGCAATGAGCAGTTCTTC
CASSREIGLAGNEQFF
>.|.|TRBV5-1|TRBJ2-7
TGCGCCAGCAGCTCGCGGACAGCGGTCTACGAGCAGTACTTC
CASSSRTAVYEQYF
>once|.|TRBV12-3/TRBV12-4|TRBJ2-5
TGTGCCAGCAGTGACACCTTCCAAGAGACCCAGTACTTC
CASSDTFQETQYF
>.|TRBD1|TRBV29-1|TRBJ1-1
TGCAGCGTCCGGACAGGGGGTTCCACTGAAGCTTTCTTT
CSVRTGGSTEAFF
>.|.|TRBV4-3|TRBJ1-2
TGCGCCAGCAGCCAAGATTCGGTAAACTATGGCTACACCTTC
CASSQDSVNYGYTF
>.|TRBD2|TRBV7-9|TRBJ2-7
TGTGCCAGCAGCGATACTAGCGGGTACTACGAGCAGTACTTC
CASSDTSGYYEQYF
>.|TRBD2|TRBV12-5|TRBJ2-1
TGTGCTAGTGGTTTGGTGGCGGGAGGGCCGAATGAGCAGTTCTTC
CASGLVAGGPNEQFF
>.|TRBD2|TRBV7-9|TRBJ2-3
TGTGCCAGTGGCGGGGGGATCACAGATACGCAGTATTTT
CASGGGITDTQYF
>.|.|TRBV28|TRBJ2-2
TGTGCCAGCACCGAACCAGGGTACTCCGGGGAGCTGTTTTTT
CASTEPGYSGELFF
>.|TRBD1|TRBV30|TRBJ1-3
TGTGCCTGGGGGGACAGGGGGGAGGAAAACACCATATATTTT
CAWGDRGEENTIYF
>.|.|TRBV5-1|TRBJ1-1
TGCGCCAGCAGCGACCCGCAGGGTGGAACTGAAGCTTTCTTT
CASSDPQGGTEAFF
>.|.|TRBV27|TRBJ1-2
TGTGCCAGCAGCCGCACATCGGCTGCGGGCAACTATGGCTACACCTTC
CASSRTSAAGNYGYTF
>.|.|TRBV24-1|TRBJ2-1
TGTGCCACCAGTGATTTGGGGGGGATTGGCTACAATGAGCAGTTCTTC
CATSDLGGIGYNEQFF
>.|.|TRBV4-3|TRBJ1-5
TGCGCCAGCAGCCAAGTACAGGGCCGCAATCAGCCCCAGCATTTT
CASSQVQGRNQPQHF
>.|TRBD2|TRBV9|TRBJ2-7
TGTGCCAGCAGCCCGGGACTAGCGGGAGAGAGCTCCTACGAGCAGTACTTC
CASSPGLAGESSYEQYF
>.|.|TRBV10-3|TRBJ2-1
TGTGCCATCAGTGAGCCACAGCCACACGGGAACTACAATGAGCAGTTCTTC
CAISEPQPHGNYNEQFF
>once|TRBD1|TRBV5-1|TRBJ1-1
TGCGCCAGCTCGCCGGGACAGGGAAACACTGAAGCTTTCTTT
CASSPGQGNTEAFF
>.|TRBD1|TRBV7-9|TRBJ1-2
TGTGCCAGCAGCTTCGGGACAGGGGGTTCCGGCTACACCTTC
CASSFGTGGSGYTF
>.|TRBD1|TRBV6-1|TRBJ1-2
TGTGCCAGCAGTGAGGGGAACAGGGGCTATGGCTACACCTTC
CASSEGNRGYGYTF
>.|.|TRBV19|TRBJ1-5
TGTGCCAGTACCATCACAGCCTCAACGCCCCAGCATTTT
CASTITASTPQHF
>.|TRBD1|TRBV7-9|TRBJ1-2
TGTGCCAGCAGCTTCGGACAGGGAAACTATGGCTACACCTTC
CASSFGQGNYGYTF
>.|TRBD2|TRBV28|TRBJ2-1
TGTGCCAGCAGACCAACCGGGACTAGGACTTACAATGAGCAGTTCTTC
CASRPTGTRTYNEQFF
>.|TRBD2|TRBV19|TRBJ2-1
TGTGCCAGTAGTATCCGGGGACTAGGGTCCTACAATGAGCAGTTCTTC
CASSIRGLGSYNEQFF
>.|TRBD2|TRBV29-1|TRBJ2-1
TGCAGCGTGGTTGCCGGGAGGGGACCCAGGGTTAAGTTCTTC
CSVVAGRGPRVKFF
>.|.|TRBV28|TRBJ1-4
TGTGCCAGCAGTTTCACCCGAGGAGGTAATGAAAAACTGTTTTTT
CASSFTRGGNEKLFF
>once|TRBD1|TRBV5-6|TRBJ2-7
TGTGCCAGCAGCTTGGAATCCTGGGACAGGGGTTCCCACGAGCAGTACTTC
CASSLESWDRGSHEQYF
>.|TRBD2|TRBV7-8|TRBJ2-7
TGTGCCAGCAGCTTATTTGTCATAGCGGGCTCTTCCTACGAGCAGTACTTC
CASSLFVIAGSSYEQYF
>.|.|TRBV12-5|TRBJ2-3
TGTGCTAGTTCTATAGCTGCAGATACGCAGTATTTT
CASSIAADTQYF
>.|TRBD1|TRBV10-3|TRBJ2-1
TGTGCCATCAGTGACCCCGGGACAGGGGGTATTGAGCAGTTCTTC
CAISDPGTGGIEQFF
>.|TRBD2|TRBV3-1/TRBV3-2|TRBJ2-2
TGTGCCAGCAGCCTAGGGACTAGCGGGAGGATCGGGGAGCTGTTTTTT
CASSLGTSGRIGELFF
>.|.|TRBV20-1|TRBJ2-7
TGCAGTGCGAGTGACAGTCATTCCTACGAGCAGTACTTC
CSASDSHSYEQYF
>.|.|TRBV7-3|TRBJ1-1
TGTGCCAGCAGCTCCGGACGGGGAGGCACTGAAGCTTTCTTT
CASSSGRGGTEAFF
>.|.|TRBV6-5|TRBJ1-2
TGTGCCAGCAGTCCCACCGGGGGCTATGGCTACACCTTC
CASSPTGGYGYTF
>.|.|TRBV9|TRBJ2-2
TGTGCCAGCAGCGTCCTCTCCCAGGGCACCGGGGAGCTGTTTTTT
CASSVLSQGTGELFF
>.|.|TRBV28|TRBJ2-7
TGTGCCAGCAAAGGCAGGTCGGCCGAGCAGTACTTC
CASKGRSAEQYF
>.|TRBD2|TRBV7-6|TRBJ2-7
TGTGCCAGCAGCTTAGTGACGCCTAGCGGGACCTACGAGCAGTACTTC
CASSLVTPSGTYEQYF
>.|TRBD1|TRBV7-9|TRBJ1-2
TGTGCCAGCAGCCAGGGGGCAGCCTATGGCTACACCTTC
CASSQGAAYGYTF
>.|TRBD1|TRBV11-2|TRBJ1-3
TGTGCCAGCAGCTTAGGGCCAGGGGGTGCAAACACCATATATTTT
CASSLGPGGANTIYF
>.|TRBD2|TRBV28|TRBJ2-7
TGTGCCAGCAGTTTTACTAGCGGGGTCTCCTACGAGCAGTACTTC
CASSFTSGVSYEQYF
>.|.|TRBV28|TRBJ2-1
TGTGCCAGCAGTTTAACCAGGGGTCCCTACAATGAGCAGTTCTTC
CASSLTRGPYNEQFF
>.|.|TRBV27|TRBJ1-2
TGTGCCAGCACCCGACAAGGCCCTCTTCCCAATGGCTACACCTTC
CASTRQGPLPNGYTF
>.|.|TRBV19|TRBJ2-6
TGTGCCAGTAGTATTATCCCGCAGGGCACTGGGGCCAACGTCCTGACTTTC
CASSIIPQGTGANVLTF